The rows below give T cell receptor beta chains drawn from one sample of a study of T cell changes during pregnancy in multiple sclerosis. Sequencing used immunoSEQ multiplex PCR; TCRdb keeps in-frame clones, though not all of them. Of approximately 60,000 clones listed, 92% were seen once; the top ten hold approximately 2.2%. Sample: peripheral blood, taken in the first trimester of pregnancy. The receptors here all came from a female donor with multiple sclerosis, enrolled in a pregnancy study. Each CDR3 is given with its conserved first and last residue. The order of the fields is D gene, clone size, V gene, J gene, CDR3 protein, CDR3 DNA. The D gene is left open where the match is weak. Some rows have no size entry. The others give once, few or many, or a class for an expanded clone.

>TRBD2|-|TRBV7-2|TRBJ2-1
CASSVTSGSIYNEQFF
TGTGCCAGCAGCGTGACTAGCGGGAGTATATACAATGAGCAGTTCTTC
>TRBD1|-|TRBV6-5|TRBJ2-7
CASTRTGGNLEQYF
TGTGCCAGCACCAGGACAGGGGGCAACCTCGAGCAGTACTTC
>-|-|TRBV6-5|TRBJ2-3
CASAGGGRIDTQYF
TGTGCCAGCGCGGGCGGCGGTCGGATAGATACGCAGTATTTT
>TRBD1|-|TRBV4-1|TRBJ2-7
CASSQGTGGPYEQYF
TGCGCCAGCAGCCAGGGGACAGGGGGCCCCTACGAGCAGTACTTC
>-|-|TRBV29-1|TRBJ1-2
CSVPGIGYTF
TGCAGCGTTCCAGGGATCGGCTACACCTTC
>-|few|TRBV21-1|TRBJ2-6
CASSKQGSLEGANVLTF
TGTGCCAGCAGCAAACAGGGGTCCTTGGAAGGGGCCAACGTCCTGACTTTC
>TRBD2|few|TRBV6-5|TRBJ2-5
CASSGLAGAAETQYF
TGTGCCAGCAGCGGACTAGCGGGAGCGGCAGAGACCCAGTACTTC
>-|-|TRBV2|TRBJ2-2
CASSAGTTNTGELFF
TGTGCCAGCAGTGCGGGAACAACGAACACCGGGGAGCTGTTTTTT
>-|few|TRBV19|TRBJ2-2
CASSIGKGAGELFF
TGTGCCAGTAGTATCGGCAAAGGGGCCGGGGAGCTGTTTTTT
>TRBD1|-|TRBV6-5|TRBJ2-3
CASSSARTGVPDTQYF
TGTGCCAGCAGTTCAGCCAGGACAGGGGTACCAGATACGCAGTATTTT
>-|few|TRBV5-6|TRBJ2-7
CASSGVGQLYEQYF
TGTGCCAGCAGCGGGGTTGGACAGCTCTACGAGCAGTACTTC
>TRBD2|-|TRBV7-3|TRBJ2-5
CASSPGSSGQETQYF
TGTGCCAGCAGCCCTGGATCTAGCGGGCAAGAGACCCAGTACTTC
>TRBD1|-|TRBV18|TRBJ1-4
CASSSQTGWEKLFF
TGTGCCAGCTCATCACAGACAGGGTGGGAAAAACTGTTTTTT
>TRBD2|once|TRBV15|TRBJ2-7
CATSIGRAGSYEQYF
TGTGCCACCAGTATAGGGAGGGCCGGCTCCTACGAGCAGTACTTC
>TRBD2|-|TRBV14|TRBJ2-3
CASSQVGGASTDTQYF
TGTGCCAGCAGCCAGGTCGGGGGGGCTAGCACAGATACGCAGTATTTT
>-|-|TRBV7-2|TRBJ2-3
CASSLAGTGTTDTQYF
TGTGCCAGCAGCTTAGCGGGTACAGGGACCACAGATACGCAGTATTTT
>TRBD2|-|TRBV6-1|TRBJ2-3
CASSELLAGGPDTQYF
TGTGCCAGCAGTGAACTACTAGCGGGAGGGCCAGATACGCAGTATTTT
>-|once|TRBV5-4|TRBJ1-1
CASSNMGFVNTEAFF
TGTGCCAGCAGCAATATGGGCTTCGTAAACACTGAAGCTTTCTTT
>-|-|TRBV28|TRBJ2-5
CASQSGLQYQETQYF
TGTGCCAGCCAAAGTGGTCTACAGTACCAAGAGACCCAGTACTTC
>-|-|TRBV11-2|TRBJ1-2
CASSLDRTTDGYTF
TGTGCCAGCAGCTTAGATCGGACAACGGATGGCTACACCTTC
>-|-|TRBV7-6|TRBJ2-1
CASSSARDDGEQFF
TGTGCCAGCAGCTCGGCGCGGGACGATGGCGAGCAGTTCTTC
>TRBD1|-|TRBV9|TRBJ1-2
CASSATGGLNGYTF
TGTGCCAGCAGCGCGACAGGGGGCCTTAATGGCTACACCTTC
>-|-|TRBV28|TRBJ2-7
CASSSGAPEQYF
TGTGCCAGCAGTTCAGGGGCCCCCGAGCAGTACTTC
>-|-|TRBV6-1|TRBJ1-1
CASSDEGDTEAFF
TGTGCCAGCAGTGATGAGGGGGACACTGAAGCTTTCTTT
>-|-|TRBV9|TRBJ2-3
CASSRAGLSGDTQYF
TGTGCCAGCAGCCGAGCGGGTCTCAGCGGAGATACGCAGTATTTT
>TRBD1|-|TRBV10-3|TRBJ1-1
CAISGTGNTEAFF
TGTGCCATCAGTGGGACAGGGAACACTGAAGCTTTCTTT
>TRBD2|-|TRBV2|TRBJ2-5
CASIASGQETQYF
TGTGCCAGCATCGCTAGCGGCCAAGAGACCCAGTACTTC
>-|-|TRBV5-1|TRBJ1-4
CASSPEQVSQANEKLFF
TGCGCCAGCAGCCCAGAACAGGTCTCCCAGGCTAATGAAAAACTGTTTTTT
>-|-|TRBV2|TRBJ2-7
CASSAEVSVSYEQYF
TGTGCCAGCAGTGCGGAGGTTTCAGTTTCCTACGAGCAGTACTTC
>-|-|TRBV19|TRBJ2-5
CASSIASFQETQYF
TGTGCCAGTAGTATCGCGAGTTTCCAAGAGACCCAGTACTTC
>-|-|TRBV5-5|TRBJ1-1
CASSLVWTANTEAFF
TGTGCCAGCAGCTTGGTTTGGACAGCGAACACTGAAGCTTTCTTT
>TRBD2|-|TRBV5-1|TRBJ2-5
CASSEAGGPLETQYF
TGCGCCAGCAGCGAAGCGGGAGGGCCGTTAGAGACCCAGTACTTC